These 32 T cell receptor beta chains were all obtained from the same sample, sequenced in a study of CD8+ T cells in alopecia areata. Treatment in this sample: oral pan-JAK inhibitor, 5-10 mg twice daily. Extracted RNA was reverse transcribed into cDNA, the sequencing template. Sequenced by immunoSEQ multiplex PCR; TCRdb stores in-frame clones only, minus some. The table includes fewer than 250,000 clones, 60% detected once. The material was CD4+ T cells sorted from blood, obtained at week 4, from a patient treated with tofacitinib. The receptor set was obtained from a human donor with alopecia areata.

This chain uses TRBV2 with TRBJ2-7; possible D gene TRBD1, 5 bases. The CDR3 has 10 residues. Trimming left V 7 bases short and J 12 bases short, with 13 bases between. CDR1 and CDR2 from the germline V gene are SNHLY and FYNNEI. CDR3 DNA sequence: TGTGCCAGCAACGCAGCAGGGCCGTACTTC. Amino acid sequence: CASNAAGPYF.

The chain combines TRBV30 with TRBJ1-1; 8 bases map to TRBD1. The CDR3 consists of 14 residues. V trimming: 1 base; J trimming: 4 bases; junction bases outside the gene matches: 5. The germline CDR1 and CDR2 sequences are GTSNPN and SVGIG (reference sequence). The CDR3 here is CAWSAEQGGTEAFF. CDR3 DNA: TGTGCCTGGAGTGCGGAACAGGGGGGCACTGAAGCTTTCTTT.

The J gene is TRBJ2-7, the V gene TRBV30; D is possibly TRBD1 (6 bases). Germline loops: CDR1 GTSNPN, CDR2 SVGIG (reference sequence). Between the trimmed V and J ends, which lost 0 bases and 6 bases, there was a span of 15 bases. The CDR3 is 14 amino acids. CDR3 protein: CAWSVIGPRGEQYF. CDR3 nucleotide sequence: TGTGCCTGGAGTGTAATCGGGCCCAGGGGCGAGCAGTACTTC.

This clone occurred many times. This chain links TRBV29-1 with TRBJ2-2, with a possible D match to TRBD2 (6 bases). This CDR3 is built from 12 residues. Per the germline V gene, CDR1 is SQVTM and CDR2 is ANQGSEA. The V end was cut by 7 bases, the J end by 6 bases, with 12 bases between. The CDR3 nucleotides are TGCAGCGCTGGGACTCACTCCGGGGAGCTGTTTTTT. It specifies CSAGTHSGELFF.

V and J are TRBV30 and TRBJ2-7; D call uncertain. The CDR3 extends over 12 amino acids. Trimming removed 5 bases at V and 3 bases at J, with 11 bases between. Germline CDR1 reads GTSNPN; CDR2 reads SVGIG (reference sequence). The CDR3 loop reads CAWAVSDYEQYF. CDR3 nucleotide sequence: TGTGCCTGGGCTGTCTCCGACTACGAGCAGTACTTC.

CDR3 DNA sequence: TGTGCCAGCTCACCAATCGGGCTGGCCAAAAACATTCAGTACTTC. Its protein is CASSPIGLAKNIQYF. J is TRBJ2-4 and V is TRBV18; D unclear. Trimming removed 2 bases from V and 1 base from J, with 9 bases in between. The germline gives CDR1 KGHSH, CDR2 LQKENI. The CDR3 is 15 residues long.

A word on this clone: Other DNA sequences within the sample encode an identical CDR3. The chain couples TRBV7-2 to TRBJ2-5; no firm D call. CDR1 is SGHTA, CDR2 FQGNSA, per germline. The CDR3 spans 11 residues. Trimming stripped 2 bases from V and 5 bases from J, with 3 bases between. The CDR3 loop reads CASSLSETQYF. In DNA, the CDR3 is TGTGCCAGCAGCTTATCTGAGACCCAGTACTTC.

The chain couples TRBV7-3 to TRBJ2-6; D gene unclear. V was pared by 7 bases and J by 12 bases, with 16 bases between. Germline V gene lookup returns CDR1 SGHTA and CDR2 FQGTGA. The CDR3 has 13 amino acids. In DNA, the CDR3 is TGTGCCAGCACCCTAAGTTTCCCCGGCGTCCTGACTTTC. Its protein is CASTLSFPGVLTF.

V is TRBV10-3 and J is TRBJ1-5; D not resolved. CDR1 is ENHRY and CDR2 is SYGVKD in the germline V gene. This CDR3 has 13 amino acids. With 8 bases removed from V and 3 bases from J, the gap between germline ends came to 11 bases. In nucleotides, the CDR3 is TGTGCCATCGGTCTTCGGGACAATCAGCCCCAGCATTTT. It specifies CAIGLRDNQPQHF.

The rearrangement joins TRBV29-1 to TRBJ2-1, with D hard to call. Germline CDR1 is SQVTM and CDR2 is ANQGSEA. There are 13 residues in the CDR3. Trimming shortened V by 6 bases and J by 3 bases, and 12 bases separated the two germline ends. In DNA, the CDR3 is TGCAGCGTACAAAAAGGCTACTACAATGAGCAGTTCTTC. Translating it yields CSVQKGYYNEQFF.

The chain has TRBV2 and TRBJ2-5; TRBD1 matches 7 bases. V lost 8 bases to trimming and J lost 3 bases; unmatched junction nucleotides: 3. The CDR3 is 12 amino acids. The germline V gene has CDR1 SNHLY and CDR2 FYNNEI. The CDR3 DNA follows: TGTGCCAGCCGGGACAGAGAAGAGACCCAGTACTTC. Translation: CASRDREETQYF.

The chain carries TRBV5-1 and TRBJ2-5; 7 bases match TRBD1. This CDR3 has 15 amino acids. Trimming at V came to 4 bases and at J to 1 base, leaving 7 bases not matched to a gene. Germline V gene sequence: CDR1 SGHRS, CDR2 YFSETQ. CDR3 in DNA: TGCGCCAGCAGCAGAACGAACAGGGGCCAAGAGACCCAGTACTTC. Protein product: CASSRTNRGQETQYF.

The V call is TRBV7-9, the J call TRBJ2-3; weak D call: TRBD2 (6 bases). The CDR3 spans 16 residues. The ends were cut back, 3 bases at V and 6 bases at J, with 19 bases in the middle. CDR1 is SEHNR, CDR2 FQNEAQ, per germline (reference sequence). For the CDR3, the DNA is TGTGCCAGCAGCTTGGTGACTAGTCCCCCGAGGGATACGCAGTATTTT. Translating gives CASSLVTSPPRDTQYF.

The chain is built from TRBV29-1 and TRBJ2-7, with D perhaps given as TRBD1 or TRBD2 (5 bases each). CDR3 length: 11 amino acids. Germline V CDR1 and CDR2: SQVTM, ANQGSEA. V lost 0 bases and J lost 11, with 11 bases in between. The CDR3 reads CSVEEGTHKYF. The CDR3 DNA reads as TGCAGCGTTGAAGAAGGGACCCATAAGTACTTC.

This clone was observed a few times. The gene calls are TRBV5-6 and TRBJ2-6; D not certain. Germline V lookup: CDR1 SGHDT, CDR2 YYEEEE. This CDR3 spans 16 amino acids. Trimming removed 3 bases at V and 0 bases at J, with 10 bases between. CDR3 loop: CASSWLGNSGANVLTF. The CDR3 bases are TGTGCCAGCAGCTGGCTTGGGAACTCTGGGGCCAACGTCCTGACTTTC.

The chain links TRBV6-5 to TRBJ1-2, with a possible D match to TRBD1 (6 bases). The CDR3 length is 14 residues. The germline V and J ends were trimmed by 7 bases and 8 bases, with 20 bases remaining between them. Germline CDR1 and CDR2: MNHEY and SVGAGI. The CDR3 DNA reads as TGTGCCAGCACCCCCCAGGGGACCGGGGAGGGCTACACCTTC. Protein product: CASTPQGTGEGYTF.

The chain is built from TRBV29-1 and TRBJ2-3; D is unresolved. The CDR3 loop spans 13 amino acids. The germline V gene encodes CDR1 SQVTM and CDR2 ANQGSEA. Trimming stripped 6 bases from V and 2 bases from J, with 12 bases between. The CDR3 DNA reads TGCAGCGTCAGAGTCCAGGTCACAGATACGCAGTATTTT. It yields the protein CSVRVQVTDTQYF.

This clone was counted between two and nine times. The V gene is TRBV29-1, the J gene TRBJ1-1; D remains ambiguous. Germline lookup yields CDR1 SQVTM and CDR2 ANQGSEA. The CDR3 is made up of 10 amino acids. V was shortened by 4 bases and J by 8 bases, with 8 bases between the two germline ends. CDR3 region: CSVGFEEAFF. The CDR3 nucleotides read TGCAGCGTTGGATTTGAGGAAGCTTTCTTT.

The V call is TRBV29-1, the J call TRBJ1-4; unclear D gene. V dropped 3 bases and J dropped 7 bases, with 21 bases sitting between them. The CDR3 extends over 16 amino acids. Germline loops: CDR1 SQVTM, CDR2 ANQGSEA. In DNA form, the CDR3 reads TGCAGCGTTGACTTCCGGGTCTGGCGCCGGGGTGAAAAACTGTTTTTT. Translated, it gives CSVDFRVWRRGEKLFF.

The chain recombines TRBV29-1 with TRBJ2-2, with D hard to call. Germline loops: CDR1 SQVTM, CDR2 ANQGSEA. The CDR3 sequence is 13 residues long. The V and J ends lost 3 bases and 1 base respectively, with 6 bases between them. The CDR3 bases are TGCAGCGTTGACTACAGGAACACCGGGGAGCTGTTTTTT. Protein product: CSVDYRNTGELFF.

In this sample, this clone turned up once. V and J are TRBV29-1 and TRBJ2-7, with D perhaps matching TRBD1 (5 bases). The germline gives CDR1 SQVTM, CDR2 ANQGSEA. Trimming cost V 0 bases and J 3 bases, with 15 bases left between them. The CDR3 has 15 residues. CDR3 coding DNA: TGCAGCGTTGAAGACCCCCGGACAATTTTCTACGAGCAGTACTTC. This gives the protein CSVEDPRTIFYEQYF.

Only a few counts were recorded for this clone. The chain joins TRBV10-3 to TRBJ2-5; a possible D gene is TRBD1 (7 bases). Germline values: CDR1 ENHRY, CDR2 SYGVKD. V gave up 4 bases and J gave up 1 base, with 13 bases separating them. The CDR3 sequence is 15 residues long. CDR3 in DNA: TGTGCCATCAGTGCGGACAGGCGGGGCCAAGAGACCCAGTACTTC. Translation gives CAISADRRGQETQYF.

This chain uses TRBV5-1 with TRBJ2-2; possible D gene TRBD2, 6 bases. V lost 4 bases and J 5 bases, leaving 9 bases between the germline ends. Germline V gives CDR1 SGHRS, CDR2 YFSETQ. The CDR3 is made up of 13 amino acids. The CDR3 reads CASSPLATGELFF. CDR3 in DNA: TGCGCCAGCAGCCCTCTAGCGACCGGGGAGCTGTTTTTT.

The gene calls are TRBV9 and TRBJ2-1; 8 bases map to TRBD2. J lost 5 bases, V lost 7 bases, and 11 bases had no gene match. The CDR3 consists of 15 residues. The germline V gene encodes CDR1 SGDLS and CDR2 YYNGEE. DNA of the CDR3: TGTGCCAGCTCTACGACGGGGACTAGGAACAATGAGCAGTTCTTC. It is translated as CASSTTGTRNNEQFF.

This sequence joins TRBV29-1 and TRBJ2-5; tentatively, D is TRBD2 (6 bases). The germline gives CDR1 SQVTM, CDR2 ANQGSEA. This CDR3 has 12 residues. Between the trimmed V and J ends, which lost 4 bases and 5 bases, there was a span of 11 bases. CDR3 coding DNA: TGCAGCGTTGGACGCGGGATTGAGACCCAGTACTTC. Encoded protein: CSVGRGIETQYF.

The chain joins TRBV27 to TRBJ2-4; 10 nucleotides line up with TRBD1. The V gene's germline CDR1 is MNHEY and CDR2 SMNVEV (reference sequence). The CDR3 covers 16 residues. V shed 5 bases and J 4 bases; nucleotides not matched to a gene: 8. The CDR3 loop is CASSTLGGQGKNIQYF. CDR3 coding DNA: TGTGCCAGCAGTACCCTCGGGGGACAGGGGAAAAACATTCAGTACTTC.

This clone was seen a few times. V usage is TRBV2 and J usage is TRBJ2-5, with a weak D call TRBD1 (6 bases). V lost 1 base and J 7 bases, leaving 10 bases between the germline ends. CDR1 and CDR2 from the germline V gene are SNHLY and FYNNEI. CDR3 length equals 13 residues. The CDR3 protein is CASSEDRAVTQYF. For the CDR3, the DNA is TGTGCCAGCAGTGAAGACAGGGCGGTGACCCAGTACTTC.

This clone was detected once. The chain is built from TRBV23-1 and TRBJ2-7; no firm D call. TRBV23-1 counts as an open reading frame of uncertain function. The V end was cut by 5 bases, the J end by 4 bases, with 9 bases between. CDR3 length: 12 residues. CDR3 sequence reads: CASSEAGYEQYF. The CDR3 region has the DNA TGCGCCAGCAGTGAGGCCGGGTACGAGCAGTACTTC.

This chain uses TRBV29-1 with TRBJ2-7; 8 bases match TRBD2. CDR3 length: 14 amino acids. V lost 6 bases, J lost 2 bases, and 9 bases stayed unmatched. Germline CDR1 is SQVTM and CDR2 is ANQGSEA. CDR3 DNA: TGCAGCGTGTCCCGGGAGGGAGGGCCCTACGAGCAGTACTTC. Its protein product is CSVSREGGPYEQYF.

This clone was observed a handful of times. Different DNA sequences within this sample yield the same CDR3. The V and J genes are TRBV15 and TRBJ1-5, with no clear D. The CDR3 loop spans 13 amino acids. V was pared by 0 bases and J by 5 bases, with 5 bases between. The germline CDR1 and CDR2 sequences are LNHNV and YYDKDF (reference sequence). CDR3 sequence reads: CATSRDVDQPQHF. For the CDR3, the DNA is TGTGCCACCAGCAGAGATGTAGATCAGCCCCAGCATTTT.

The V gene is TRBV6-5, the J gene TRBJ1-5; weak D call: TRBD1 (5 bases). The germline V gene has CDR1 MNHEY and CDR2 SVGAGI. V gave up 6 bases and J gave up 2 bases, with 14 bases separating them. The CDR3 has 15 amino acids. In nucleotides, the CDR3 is TGTGCCAGCAGGCCGGCCGGACAAGGCAATCAGCCCCAGCATTTT. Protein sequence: CASRPAGQGNQPQHF.

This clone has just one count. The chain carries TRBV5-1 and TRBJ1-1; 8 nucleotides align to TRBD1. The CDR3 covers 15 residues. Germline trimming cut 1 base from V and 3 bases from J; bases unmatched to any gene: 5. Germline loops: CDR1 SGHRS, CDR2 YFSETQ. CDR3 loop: CASSLTGGKDTEAFF. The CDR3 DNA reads TGCGCCAGCAGCTTGACAGGGGGGAAAGACACTGAAGCTTTCTTT.